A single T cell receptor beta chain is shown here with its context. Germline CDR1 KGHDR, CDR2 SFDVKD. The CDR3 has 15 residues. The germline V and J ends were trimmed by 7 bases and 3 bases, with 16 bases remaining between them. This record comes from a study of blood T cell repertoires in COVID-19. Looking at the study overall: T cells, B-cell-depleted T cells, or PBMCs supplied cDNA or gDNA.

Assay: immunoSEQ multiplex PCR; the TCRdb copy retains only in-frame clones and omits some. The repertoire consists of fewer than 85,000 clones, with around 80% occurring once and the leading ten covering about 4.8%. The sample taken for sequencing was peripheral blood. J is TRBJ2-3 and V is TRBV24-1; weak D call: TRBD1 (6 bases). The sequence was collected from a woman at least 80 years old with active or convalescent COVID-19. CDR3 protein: CATSPADSSTDTQYF. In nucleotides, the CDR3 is TGTGCCACCAGCCCAGCGGACAGCTCTACAGATACGCAGTATTTT.